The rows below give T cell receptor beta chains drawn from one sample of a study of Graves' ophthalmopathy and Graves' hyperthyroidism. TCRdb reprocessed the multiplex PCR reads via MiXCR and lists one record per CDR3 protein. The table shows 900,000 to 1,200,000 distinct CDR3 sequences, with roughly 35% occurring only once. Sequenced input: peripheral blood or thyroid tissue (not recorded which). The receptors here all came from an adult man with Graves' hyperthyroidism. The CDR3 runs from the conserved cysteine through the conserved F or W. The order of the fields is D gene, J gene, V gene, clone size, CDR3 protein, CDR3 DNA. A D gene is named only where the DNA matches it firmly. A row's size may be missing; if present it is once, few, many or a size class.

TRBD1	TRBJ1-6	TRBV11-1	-	CASSSTGDGSPLHF	TGTGCCAGCAGCTCGACAGGGGATGGATCACCCCTCCACTTT
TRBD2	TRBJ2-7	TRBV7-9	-	CASSSSGRESGELYF	TGTGCCAGCAGCTCAAGCGGGAGGGAGAGCGGGGAGCTGTACTTC
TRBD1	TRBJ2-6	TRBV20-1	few	CSAMGQGAPGANVLTF	TGCAGTGCTATGGGACAGGGGGCGCCCGGGGCCAACGTCCTGACTTTC
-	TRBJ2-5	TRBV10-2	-	CASSEPGLGETQYF	TGCGCCAGCAGTGAGCCGGGACTGGGGGAGACCCAGTACTTC
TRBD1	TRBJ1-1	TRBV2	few	CASSESGGETEAFF	TGTGCCAGCAGTGAGTCAGGGGGGGAGACTGAAGCTTTCTTT
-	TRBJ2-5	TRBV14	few	CASSLQGPPGETQYF	TGTGCCAGCAGCCTACAGGGACCTCCCGGAGAGACCCAGTACTTC
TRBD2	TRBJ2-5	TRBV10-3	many	CAISESTSGVDGTQYF	TGTGCCATCAGTGAGTCGACTAGCGGGGTCGACGGGACCCAGTACTTC
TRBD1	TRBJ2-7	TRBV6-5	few	CASSYAGTGVYEQYF	TGTGCCAGCAGTTACGCCGGGACAGGGGTTTACGAGCAGTACTTC
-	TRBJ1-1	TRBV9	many	CASSVGREQRGTEAFF	TGTGCCAGCAGCGTGGGGAGGGAACAGAGGGGCACTGAAGCTTTCTTT
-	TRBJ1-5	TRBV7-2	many	CASSKTPAYSNQPQHF	TGTGCCAGCAGCAAAACTCCCGCTTATAGCAATCAGCCCCAGCATTTT
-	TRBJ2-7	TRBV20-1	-	CSARDPPDEQYF	TGCAGTGCTAGAGACCCCCCGGACGAGCAGTACTTC
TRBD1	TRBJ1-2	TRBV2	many	CASSEETGDGYTF	TGTGCCAGCAGTGAGGAGACAGGGGACGGCTACACCTTC
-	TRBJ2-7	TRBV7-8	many	CASSLALDYEQYF	TGTGCCAGCAGCTTAGCTTTGGACTACGAGCAGTACTTC
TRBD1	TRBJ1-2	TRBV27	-	CASSFPTGQGTYGYTF	TGTGCCAGCAGTTTTCCTACCGGACAGGGTACTTATGGCTACACCTTC
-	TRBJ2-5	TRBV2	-	CASSEALGGYSGETQYF	TGTGCCAGCAGTGAAGCTTTAGGGGGGTACTCGGGAGAGACCCAGTACTTC
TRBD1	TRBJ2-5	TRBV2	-	CASSDGAGGGETQYF	TGTGCCAGCAGTGATGGTGCAGGGGGCGGAGAGACCCAGTACTTC
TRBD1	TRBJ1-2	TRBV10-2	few	CASSTPPGQGMGGYTF	TGTGCCAGCAGTACCCCTCCGGGACAGGGGATGGGTGGCTACACCTTC
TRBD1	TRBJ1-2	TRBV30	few	CAWDRGAHYGYTF	TGTGCCTGGGACAGGGGCGCGCACTATGGCTACACCTTC
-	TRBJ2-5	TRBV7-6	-	CASSLKTGHYETQYF	TGTGCCAGCAGCTTAAAAACAGGCCACTACGAGACCCAGTACTTC
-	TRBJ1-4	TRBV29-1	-	CSVDTGRGLFF	TGCAGCGTTGATACTGGGCGGGGACTGTTTTTT
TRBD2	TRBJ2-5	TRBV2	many	CASSDLAGGETQYF	TGTGCCAGCAGCGACCTAGCGGGAGGGGAGACCCAGTACTTC
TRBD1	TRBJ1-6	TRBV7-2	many	CASSLHRWDRSSPLHF	TGTGCCAGCAGCCTCCACCGGTGGGACAGGAGTTCACCCCTCCACTTT
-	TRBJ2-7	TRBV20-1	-	CSAGLLQIYEQYF	TGCAGTGCTGGATTACTACAGATCTACGAGCAGTACTTC